This is a list of T cell receptor beta chains from one sample in a study of T-cell memory formation after mild COVID-19. TCRdb reprocessed the 5' RACE reads with MiXCR, giving one entry per CDR3 protein. Among hundreds of thousands of distinct CDR3 sequences, less than 25% were seen once, and the ten largest hold 8.4%. The sample was PBMCs or a T cell subset sorted from them (not recorded which). The source of these receptors is an adult woman who had mild COVID-19 (a few samples of this study predate the infection). Cell type and time point are not known. CDR3s include the opening cysteine and the closing phenylalanine or tryptophan. D genes are given only for firm matches. Size is stated for part of the rows, as once, few or many counts, or as a class when the clone is expanded.

cdr3_aa cdr3_nt j_call v_call clone_size d_call
CASSLSSQTNTGELFF TGTGCCAGCAGCTTATCGTCCCAGACCAACACCGGGGAGCTGTTTTTT TRBJ2-2 TRBV7-2 few .
CASSLTGIRYEQYF TGCGCCAGCAGCTTGACGGGTATTCGCTACGAGCAGTACTTC TRBJ2-7 TRBV5-1 many .
CASSQDSRQNYGYTF TGCGCCAGCAGCCAAGATTCGAGACAGAACTATGGCTACACCTTC TRBJ1-2 TRBV4-1 . .
CSVEGGPDRVTGTDTQYF TGCAGCGTTGAAGGGGGCCCCGACAGGGTTACTGGAACAGATACGCAGTATTTT TRBJ2-3 TRBV29-1 . TRBD1
CASSDGTGDYSDTQYF TGCGCCAGCAGCGACGGGACAGGTGACTATTCAGATACGCAGTATTTT TRBJ2-3 TRBV5-1 . TRBD1
CSVEKTAGNTIYF TGCAGCGTTGAGAAGACGGCTGGAAACACCATATATTTT TRBJ1-3 TRBV29-1 . .
CASSPPGLAGDLASEQFF TGTGCCAGCAGCCCACCGGGGCTAGCGGGAGACTTGGCGAGTGAGCAGTTCTTC TRBJ2-1 TRBV7-9 few TRBD2
CASSLSGAGSNSPLHF TGCGCCAGCAGCTTAAGCGGTGCAGGGAGTAATTCACCCCTCCACTTT TRBJ1-6 TRBV5-1 . .
CASSLEGQGAIETQYF TGCGCCAGCAGCTTAGAGGGACAGGGGGCTATCGAGACCCAGTACTTC TRBJ2-5 TRBV5-1 few TRBD1
CASSSFDGYTF TGTGCCAGCAGTTCCTTCGATGGCTACACCTTC TRBJ1-2 TRBV2 few .
CASSQGAEANYGYTF TGTGCCAGCAGCCAGGGGGCCGAAGCTAACTATGGCTACACCTTC TRBJ1-2 TRBV3-1 . .
CASSLEATSPYEQYF TGTGCCAGCAGCTTGGAGGCTACATCCCCCTACGAGCAGTACTTC TRBJ2-7 TRBV5-5 few .
CASSVDTHHFSGANVLTF TGTGCCAGCAGCGTCGACACCCACCACTTCTCTGGGGCCAACGTCCTGACTTTC TRBJ2-6 TRBV9 . .
CASSRPGGQGNTEAFF TGTGCCAGCAGTCGCCCTGGCGGCCAGGGGAACACTGAAGCTTTCTTT TRBJ1-1 TRBV27 many .
CASSPFTGRRAFF TGTGCCAGCAGCCCCTTCACTGGCAGGAGAGCTTTCTTT TRBJ1-1 TRBV7-9 few .
CASSPTRSTSYNEQFF TGCGCCAGCAGCCCCACGCGGAGCACCTCCTACAATGAGCAGTTCTTC TRBJ2-1 TRBV5-1 . .
CASSRSGTRDGEQYF TGTGCCAGCAGCCGCTCCGGGACCAGAGACGGAGAGCAGTACTTC TRBJ2-7 TRBV4-2 . .
CASALSRNTEAFF TGTGCCAGCGCCCTATCTCGGAACACTGAAGCTTTCTTT TRBJ1-1 TRBV6-6 . .
CASSPAGKGPMDKNIQYF TGTGCCAGCTCACCAGCTGGAAAGGGGCCGATGGACAAAAACATTCAGTACTTC TRBJ2-4 TRBV18 . .
CARPMGEQYF TGTGCCCGCCCAATGGGCGAGCAGTACTTC TRBJ2-7 TRBV6-4 . .
CASSPRTGRTDTQYF TGTGCCAGCAGCCCTCGGACAGGGCGAACAGATACGCAGTATTTT TRBJ2-3 TRBV7-9 many TRBD1
CSVYSGTAGNTIYF TGCAGCGTGTATAGTGGGACAGCTGGAAACACCATATATTTT TRBJ1-3 TRBV29-1 . TRBD1
CASSLIAGDSNEQFF TGCGCCAGCAGCTTGATAGCGGGAGACAGCAATGAGCAGTTCTTC TRBJ2-1 TRBV5-1 few TRBD2
CASSLTHPGNEQFF TGTGCCAGCAGCTTGACACACCCGGGGAATGAGCAGTTCTTC TRBJ2-1 TRBV7-3 . .
CASSPTAYSSYNEQFF TGTGCCAGCAGCCCTACTGCATATAGCTCCTACAATGAGCAGTTCTTC TRBJ2-1 TRBV5-4 few .
CASSQGPWRTANTGELFF TGCGCCAGCAGCCAAGGTCCTTGGCGGACGGCGAACACCGGGGAGCTGTTTTTT TRBJ2-2 TRBV4-3 . .
CASSEVGRPNTEAFF TGTGCCAGCAGTGAAGTTGGACGACCGAACACTGAAGCTTTCTTT TRBJ1-1 TRBV6-1 few .
CSARLAAGGPEQYF TGCAGTGCTAGACTGGCAGCGGGGGGGCCCGAGCAGTACTTC TRBJ2-7 TRBV20-1 . TRBD2
CASSPTGTNNEQFF TGTGCCAGTAGTCCAACCGGGACTAACAATGAGCAGTTCTTC TRBJ2-1 TRBV19 . TRBD2
CASSLRTDNTEAFF TGTGCCAGCAGTTTAAGGACGGATAACACTGAAGCTTTCTTT TRBJ1-1 TRBV28 . .
CASSRDRVRTEAFF TGTGCCAGCAGCCGAGACAGGGTTAGGACTGAAGCTTTCTTT TRBJ1-1 TRBV12-3/TRBV12-4 . TRBD1
CASSLSPAVGVNTGELFF TGTGCCAGCAGCTTGTCCCCCGCAGTGGGGGTGAACACCGGGGAGCTGTTTTTT TRBJ2-2 TRBV7-3 few .
CASSPQGQFGTEAFF TGTGCCAGCTCACCGCAGGGACAGTTCGGCACTGAAGCTTTCTTT TRBJ1-1 TRBV18 . TRBD1
CASSPRLAGPTDTQYF TGTGCCAGCAGTCCTCGACTAGCGGGGCCCACAGATACGCAGTATTTT TRBJ2-3 TRBV27 few TRBD2
CSVSTGNTEAFF TGCAGCGTCTCCACAGGGAACACTGAAGCTTTCTTT TRBJ1-1 TRBV29-1 few .
CASRPDGFSNQPQHF TGTGCCAGCAGACCGGACGGATTTAGCAATCAGCCCCAGCATTTT TRBJ1-5 TRBV7-2 . .